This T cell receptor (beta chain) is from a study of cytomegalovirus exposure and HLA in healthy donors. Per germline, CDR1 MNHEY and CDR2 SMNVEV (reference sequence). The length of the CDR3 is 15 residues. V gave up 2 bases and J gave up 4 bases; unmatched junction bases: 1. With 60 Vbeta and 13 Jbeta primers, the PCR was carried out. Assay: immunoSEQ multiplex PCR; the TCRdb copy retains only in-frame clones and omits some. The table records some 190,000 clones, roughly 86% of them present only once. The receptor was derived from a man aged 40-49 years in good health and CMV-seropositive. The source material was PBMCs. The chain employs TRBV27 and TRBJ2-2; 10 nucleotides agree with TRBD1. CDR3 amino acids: CASSLGTGVTGELFF. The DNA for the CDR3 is TGTGCCAGCAGTTTAGGGACAGGGGTCACCGGGGAGCTGTTTTTT.